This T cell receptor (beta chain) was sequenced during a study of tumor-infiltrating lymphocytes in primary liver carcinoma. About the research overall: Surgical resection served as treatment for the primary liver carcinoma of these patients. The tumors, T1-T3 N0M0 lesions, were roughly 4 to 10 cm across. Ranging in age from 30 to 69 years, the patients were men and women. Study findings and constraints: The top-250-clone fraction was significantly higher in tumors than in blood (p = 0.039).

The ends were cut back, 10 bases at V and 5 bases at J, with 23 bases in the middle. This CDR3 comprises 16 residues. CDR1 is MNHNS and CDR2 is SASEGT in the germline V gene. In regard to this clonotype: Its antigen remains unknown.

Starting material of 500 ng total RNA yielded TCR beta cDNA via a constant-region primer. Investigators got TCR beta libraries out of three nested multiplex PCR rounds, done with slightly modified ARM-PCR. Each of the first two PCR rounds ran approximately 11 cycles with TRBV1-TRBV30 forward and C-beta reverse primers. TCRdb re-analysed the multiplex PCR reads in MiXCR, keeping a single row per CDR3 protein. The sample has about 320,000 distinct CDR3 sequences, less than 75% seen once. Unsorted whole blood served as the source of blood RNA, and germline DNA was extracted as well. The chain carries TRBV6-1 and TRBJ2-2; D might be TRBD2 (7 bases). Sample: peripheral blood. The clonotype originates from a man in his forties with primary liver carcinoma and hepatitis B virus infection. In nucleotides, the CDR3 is TGTGCCATCTACCAAAGTAGGGGGGGCAAGACCGGGGAGCTGTTTTTT. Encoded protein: CAIYQSRGGKTGELFF.